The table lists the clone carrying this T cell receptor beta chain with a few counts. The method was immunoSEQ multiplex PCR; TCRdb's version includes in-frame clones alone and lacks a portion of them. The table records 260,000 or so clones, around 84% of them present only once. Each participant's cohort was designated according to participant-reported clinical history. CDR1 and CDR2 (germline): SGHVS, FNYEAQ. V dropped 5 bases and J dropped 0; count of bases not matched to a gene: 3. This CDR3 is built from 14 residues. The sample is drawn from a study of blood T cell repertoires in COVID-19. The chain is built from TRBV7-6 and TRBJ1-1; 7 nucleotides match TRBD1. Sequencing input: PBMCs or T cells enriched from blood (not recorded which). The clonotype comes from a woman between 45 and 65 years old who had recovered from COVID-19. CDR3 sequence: CASSPTGMNTEAFF. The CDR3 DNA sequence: TGTGCCAGCAGCCCGACAGGGATGAACACTGAAGCTTTCTTT. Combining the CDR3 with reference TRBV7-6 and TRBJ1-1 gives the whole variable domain GAGVSQSPRYKVTKRGQDVALRCDPISGHVSLYWYRQALGQGPEFLTYFNYEAQQDKSGLPNDRFSAERPEGSISTLTIQRTEQRDSAMYRCASSPTGMNTEAFFGQGTRLTVV.